The clone carrying this T cell receptor (beta chain) occurred a few times. Its matching antigen is unknown. The sample is drawn from a study of T cell responses to AZD1222 COVID-19 vaccine. Background on the study: Samples with a second dose at about 4 or about 12 weeks were pooled together. Study-wide results and caveats: The donors showed a predominance of white British ancestry and of females, with possible underestimation of clonal diversity. Spike-specific TCR breadth and depth both grew after two AZD1222 doses. Only five to seven AZD1222 recipients were seropositive at baseline.

Looked up from germline, CDR1 is SGHVS and CDR2 is FQNEAQ. V lost 5 bases and J lost 5, with 11 bases in between. This CDR3 has 13 residues. Here immunoSEQ multiplex PCR was the method, and the copy in TCRdb shows in-frame clones only, minus some. The sample consists of about 150,000 clones, 90% of them appearing once. The clonotype originates from an adult in good health. Specimen: peripheral blood, collected on day 0 of AZD1222 vaccination. The chain uses TRBV7-8 and TRBJ2-3; D is uncertain. The chain's CDR3 is CASSPPREDTQYF. The CDR3, as DNA: TGTGCCAGCAGCCCCCCTCGAGAAGATACGCAGTATTTT.